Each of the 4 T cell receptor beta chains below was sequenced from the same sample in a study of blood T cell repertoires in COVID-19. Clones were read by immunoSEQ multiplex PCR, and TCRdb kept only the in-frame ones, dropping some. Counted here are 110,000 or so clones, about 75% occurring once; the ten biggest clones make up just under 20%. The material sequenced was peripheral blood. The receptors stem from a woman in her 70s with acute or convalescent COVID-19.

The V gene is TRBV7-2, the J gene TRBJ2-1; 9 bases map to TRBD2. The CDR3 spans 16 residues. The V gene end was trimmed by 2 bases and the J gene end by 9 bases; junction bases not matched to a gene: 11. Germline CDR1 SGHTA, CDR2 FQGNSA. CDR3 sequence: CASSLSAGGYTVEQFF. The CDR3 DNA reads TGTGCCAGCAGCTTAAGCGCGGGGGGGTACACGGTTGAGCAGTTCTTC.

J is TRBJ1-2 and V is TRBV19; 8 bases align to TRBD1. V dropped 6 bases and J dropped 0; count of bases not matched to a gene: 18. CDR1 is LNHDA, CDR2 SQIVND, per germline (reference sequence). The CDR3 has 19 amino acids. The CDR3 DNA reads TGTGCCAGTAGCCCCCGACAGGGGACGAGCCTAAATACTAACTATGGCTACACCTTC. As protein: CASSPRQGTSLNTNYGYTF.

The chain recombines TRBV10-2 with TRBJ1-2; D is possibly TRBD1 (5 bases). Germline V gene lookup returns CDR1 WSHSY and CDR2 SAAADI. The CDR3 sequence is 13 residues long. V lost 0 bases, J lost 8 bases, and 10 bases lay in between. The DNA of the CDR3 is TGCGCCAGCAGTGAGTCTCAGGACAACGGCTACACCTTC. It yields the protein CASSESQDNGYTF.

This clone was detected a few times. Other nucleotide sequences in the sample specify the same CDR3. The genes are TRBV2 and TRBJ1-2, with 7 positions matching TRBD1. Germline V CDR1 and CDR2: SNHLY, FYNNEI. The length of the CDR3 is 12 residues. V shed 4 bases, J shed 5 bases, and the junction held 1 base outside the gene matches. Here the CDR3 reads CASSGQGYGYTF. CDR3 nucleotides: TGTGCCAGCAGTGGACAGGGTTATGGCTACACCTTC.